This T cell receptor (beta chain) originates from a study of blood T cell dynamics during melanoma immunotherapy. Broader study findings: It remained unknown if the driving T cell clones were melanoma-specific.

Sample time point: pre-treatment baseline. Sampling occurred pretreatment (T0) and at week 3 (W3), after cycle one of checkpoint blockade. The protocol was immunoSEQ multiplex PCR, while the TCRdb copy is restricted to in-frame clones and leaves out a portion. The sample includes fewer than 25,000 clones, 85% to 90% of them seen just once. Note on this clone: Its specificity is not known.

With 6 bases removed from V and 4 bases from J, the gap between germline ends came to 13 bases. There are 14 residues in the CDR3. The germline V gene has CDR1 MNHNS and CDR2 SASEGT. The sequence derives from a human donor with melanoma. Source: blood, taken from a patient treated with checkpoint blockade. The chain couples TRBV6-1 to TRBJ1-5; the D is unclear. CDR3 DNA: TGTGCCAGCAGCCCCACCCGTACGAATCAGCCCCAGCATTTT. Its translation: CASSPTRTNQPQHF.